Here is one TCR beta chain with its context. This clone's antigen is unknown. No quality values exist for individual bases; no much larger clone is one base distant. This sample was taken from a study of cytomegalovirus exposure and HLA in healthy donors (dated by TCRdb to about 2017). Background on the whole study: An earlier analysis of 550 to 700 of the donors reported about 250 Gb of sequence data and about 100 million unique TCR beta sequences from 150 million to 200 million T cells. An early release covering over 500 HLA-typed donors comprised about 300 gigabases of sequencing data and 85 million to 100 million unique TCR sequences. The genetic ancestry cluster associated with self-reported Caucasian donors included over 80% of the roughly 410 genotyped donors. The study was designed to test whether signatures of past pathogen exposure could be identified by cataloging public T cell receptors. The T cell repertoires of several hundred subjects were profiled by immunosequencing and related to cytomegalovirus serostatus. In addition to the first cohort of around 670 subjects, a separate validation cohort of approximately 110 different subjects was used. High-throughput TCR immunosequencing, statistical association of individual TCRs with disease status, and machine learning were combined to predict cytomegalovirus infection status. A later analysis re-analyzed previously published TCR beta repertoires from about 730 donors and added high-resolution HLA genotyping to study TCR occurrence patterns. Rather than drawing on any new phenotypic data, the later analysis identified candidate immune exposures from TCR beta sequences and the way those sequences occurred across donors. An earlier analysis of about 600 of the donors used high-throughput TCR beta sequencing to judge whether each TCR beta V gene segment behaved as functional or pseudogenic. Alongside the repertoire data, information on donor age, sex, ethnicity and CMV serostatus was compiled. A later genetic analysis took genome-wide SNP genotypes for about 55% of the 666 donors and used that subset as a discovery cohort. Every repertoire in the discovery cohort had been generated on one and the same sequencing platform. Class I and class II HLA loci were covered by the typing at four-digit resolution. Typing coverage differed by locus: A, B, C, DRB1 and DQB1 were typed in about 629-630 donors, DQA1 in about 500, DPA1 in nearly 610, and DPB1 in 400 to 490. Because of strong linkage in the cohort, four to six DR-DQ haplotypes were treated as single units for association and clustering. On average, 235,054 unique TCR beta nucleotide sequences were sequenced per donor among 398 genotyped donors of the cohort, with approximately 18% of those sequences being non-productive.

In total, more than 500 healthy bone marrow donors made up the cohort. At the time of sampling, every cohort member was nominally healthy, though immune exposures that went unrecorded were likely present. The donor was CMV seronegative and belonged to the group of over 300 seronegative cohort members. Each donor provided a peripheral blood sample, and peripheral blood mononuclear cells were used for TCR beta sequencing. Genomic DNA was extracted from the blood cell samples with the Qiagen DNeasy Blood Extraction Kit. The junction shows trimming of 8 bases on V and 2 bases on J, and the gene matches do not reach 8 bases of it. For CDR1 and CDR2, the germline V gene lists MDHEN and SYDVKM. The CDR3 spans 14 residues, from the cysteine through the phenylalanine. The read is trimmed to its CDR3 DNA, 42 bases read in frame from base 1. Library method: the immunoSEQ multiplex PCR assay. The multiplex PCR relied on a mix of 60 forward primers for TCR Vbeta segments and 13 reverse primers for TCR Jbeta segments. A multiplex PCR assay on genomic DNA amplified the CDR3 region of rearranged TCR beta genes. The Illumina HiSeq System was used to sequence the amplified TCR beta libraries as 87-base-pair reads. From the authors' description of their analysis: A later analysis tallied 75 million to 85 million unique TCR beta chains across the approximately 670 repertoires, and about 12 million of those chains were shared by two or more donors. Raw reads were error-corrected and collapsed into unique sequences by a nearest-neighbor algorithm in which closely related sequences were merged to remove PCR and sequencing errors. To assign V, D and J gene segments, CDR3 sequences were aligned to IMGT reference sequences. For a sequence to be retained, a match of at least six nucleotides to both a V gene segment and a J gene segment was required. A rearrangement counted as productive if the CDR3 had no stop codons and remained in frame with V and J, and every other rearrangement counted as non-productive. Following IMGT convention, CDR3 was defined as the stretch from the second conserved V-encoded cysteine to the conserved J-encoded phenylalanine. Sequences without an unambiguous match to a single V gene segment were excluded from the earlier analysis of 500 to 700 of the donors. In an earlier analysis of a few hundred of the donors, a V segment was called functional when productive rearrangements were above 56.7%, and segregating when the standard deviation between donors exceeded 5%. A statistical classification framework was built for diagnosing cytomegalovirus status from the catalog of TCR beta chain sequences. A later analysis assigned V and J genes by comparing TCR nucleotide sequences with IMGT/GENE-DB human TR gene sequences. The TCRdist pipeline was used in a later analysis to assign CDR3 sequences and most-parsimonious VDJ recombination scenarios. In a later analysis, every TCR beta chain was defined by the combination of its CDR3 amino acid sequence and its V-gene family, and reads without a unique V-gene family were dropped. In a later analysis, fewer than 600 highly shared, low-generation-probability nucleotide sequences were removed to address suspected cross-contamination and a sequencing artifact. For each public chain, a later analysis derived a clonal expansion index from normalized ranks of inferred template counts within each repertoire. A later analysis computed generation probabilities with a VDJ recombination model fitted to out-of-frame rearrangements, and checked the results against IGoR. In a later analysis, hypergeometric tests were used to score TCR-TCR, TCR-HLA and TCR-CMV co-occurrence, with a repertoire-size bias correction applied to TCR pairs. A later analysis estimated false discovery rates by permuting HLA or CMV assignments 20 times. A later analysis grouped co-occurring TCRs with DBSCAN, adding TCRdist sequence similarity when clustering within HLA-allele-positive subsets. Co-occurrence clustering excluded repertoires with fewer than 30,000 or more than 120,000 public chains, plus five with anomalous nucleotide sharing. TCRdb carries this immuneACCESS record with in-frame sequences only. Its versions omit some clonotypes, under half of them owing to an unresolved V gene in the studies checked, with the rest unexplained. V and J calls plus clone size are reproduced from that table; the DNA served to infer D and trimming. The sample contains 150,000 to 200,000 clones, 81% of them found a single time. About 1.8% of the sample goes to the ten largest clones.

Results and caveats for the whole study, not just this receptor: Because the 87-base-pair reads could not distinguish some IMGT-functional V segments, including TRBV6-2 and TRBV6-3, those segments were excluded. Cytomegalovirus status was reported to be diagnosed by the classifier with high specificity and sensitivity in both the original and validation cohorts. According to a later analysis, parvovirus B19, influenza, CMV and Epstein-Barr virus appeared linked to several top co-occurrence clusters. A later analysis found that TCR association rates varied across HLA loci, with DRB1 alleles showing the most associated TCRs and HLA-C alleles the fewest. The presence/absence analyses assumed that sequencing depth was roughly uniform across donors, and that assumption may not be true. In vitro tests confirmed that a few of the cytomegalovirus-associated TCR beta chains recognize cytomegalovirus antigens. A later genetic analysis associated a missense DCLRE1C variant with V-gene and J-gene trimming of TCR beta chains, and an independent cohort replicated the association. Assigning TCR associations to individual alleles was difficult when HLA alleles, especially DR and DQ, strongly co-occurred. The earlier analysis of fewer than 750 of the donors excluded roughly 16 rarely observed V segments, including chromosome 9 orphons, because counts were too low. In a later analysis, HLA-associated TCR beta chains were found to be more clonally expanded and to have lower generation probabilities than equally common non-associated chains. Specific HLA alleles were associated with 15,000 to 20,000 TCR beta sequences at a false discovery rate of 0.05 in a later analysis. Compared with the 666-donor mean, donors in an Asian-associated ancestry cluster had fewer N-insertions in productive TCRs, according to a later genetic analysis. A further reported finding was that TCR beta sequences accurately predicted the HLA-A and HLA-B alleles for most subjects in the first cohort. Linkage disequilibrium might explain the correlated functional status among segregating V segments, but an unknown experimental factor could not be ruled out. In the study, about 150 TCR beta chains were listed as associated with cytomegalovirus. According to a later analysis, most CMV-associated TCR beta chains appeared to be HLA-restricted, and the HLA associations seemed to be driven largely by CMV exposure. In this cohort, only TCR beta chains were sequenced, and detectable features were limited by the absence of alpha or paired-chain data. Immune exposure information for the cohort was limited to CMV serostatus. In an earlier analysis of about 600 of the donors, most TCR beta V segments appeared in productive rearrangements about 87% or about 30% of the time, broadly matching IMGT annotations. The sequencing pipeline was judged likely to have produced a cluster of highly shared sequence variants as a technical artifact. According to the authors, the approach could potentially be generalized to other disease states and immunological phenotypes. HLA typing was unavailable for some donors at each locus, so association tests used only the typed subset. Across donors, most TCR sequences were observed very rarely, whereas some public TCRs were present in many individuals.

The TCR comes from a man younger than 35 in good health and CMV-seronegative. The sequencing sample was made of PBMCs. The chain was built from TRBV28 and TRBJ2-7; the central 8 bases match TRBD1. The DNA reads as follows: TGTGCCAGCGTTGGACAGGGAGGCCCCTACGAGCAGTACTTC. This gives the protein CASVGQGGPYEQYF.